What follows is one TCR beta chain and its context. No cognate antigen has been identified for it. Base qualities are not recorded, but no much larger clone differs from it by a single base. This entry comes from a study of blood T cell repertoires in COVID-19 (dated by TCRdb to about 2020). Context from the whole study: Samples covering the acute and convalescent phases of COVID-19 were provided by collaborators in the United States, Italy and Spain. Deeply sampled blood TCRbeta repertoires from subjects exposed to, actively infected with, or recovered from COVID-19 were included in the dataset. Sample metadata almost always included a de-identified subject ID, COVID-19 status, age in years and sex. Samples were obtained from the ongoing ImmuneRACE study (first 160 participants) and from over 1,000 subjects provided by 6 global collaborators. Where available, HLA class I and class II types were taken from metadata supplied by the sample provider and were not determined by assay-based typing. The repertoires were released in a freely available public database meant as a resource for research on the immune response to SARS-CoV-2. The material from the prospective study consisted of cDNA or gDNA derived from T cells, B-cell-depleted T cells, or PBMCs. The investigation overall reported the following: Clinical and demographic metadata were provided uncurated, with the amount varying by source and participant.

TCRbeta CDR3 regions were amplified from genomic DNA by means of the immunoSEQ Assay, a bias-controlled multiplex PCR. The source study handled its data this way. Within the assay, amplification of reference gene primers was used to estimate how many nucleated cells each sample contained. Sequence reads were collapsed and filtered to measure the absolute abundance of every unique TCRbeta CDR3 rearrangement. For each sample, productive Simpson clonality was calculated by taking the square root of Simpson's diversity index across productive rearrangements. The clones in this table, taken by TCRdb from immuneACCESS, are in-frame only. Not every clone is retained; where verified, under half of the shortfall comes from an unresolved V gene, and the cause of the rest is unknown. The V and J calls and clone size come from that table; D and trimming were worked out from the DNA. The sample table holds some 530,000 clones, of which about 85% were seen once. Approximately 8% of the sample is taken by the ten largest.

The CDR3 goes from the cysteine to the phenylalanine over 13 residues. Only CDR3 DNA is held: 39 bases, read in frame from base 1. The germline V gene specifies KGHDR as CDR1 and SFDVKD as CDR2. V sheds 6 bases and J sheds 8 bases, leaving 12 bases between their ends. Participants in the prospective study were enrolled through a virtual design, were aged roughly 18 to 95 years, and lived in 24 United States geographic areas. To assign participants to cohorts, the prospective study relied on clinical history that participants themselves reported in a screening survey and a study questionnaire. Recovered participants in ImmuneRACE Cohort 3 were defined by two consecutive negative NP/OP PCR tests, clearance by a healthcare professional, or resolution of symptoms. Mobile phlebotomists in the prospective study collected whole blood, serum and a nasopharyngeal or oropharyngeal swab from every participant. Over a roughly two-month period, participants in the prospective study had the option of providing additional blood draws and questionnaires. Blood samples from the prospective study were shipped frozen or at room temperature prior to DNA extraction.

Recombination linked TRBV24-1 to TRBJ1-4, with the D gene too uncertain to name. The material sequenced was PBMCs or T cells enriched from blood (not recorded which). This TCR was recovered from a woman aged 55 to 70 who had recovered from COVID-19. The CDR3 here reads CATSSSPGEKLFF. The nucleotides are TGTGCCACCAGTTCGAGTCCGGGGGAAAAACTGTTTTTT.